This TCR beta chain derives from a study of CD8 T cell repertoires and HIV-1 epitope variants. The germline gives CDR1 ENHRY, CDR2 SYGVKD. V was clipped by 0 bases and J by 6 bases, with 11 bases between them. This CDR3 spans 15 amino acids. As concerns this clone: Its target is not known.

Profiling relied on immunoSEQ multiplex PCR, and the TCRdb table lists in-frame clones only, not all of them. The sample lists under 2,500 clones, approximately 70% occurring once. V and J are TRBV10-3 and TRBJ1-4, with D possibly matching TRBD1 (5 bases). Sequencing used cultured CD8+ T cells derived from PBMCs. This clonotype was sampled from a male donor with HIV. DNA for the CDR3: TGTGCCATCAGTGAGTCCAGGGTCCGGGATGAAAAACTGTTTTTT. Translating gives CAISESRVRDEKLFF.